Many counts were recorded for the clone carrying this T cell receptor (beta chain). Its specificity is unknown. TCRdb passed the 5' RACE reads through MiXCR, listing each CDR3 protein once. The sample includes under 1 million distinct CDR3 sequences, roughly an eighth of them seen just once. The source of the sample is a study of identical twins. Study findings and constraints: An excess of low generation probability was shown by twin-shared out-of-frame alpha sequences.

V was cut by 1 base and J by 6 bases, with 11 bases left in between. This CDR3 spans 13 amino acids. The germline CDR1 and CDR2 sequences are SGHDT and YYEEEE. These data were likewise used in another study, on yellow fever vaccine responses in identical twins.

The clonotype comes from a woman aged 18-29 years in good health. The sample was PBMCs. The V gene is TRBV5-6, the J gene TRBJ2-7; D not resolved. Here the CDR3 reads CASSLLQKGEQYF. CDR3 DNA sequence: TGTGCCAGCAGCTTGTTACAGAAGGGCGAGCAGTACTTC.